The 19 T cell receptor beta chains given below trace back to one sample, sequenced in a study of spatial heterogeneity in lung cancer. One entry per CDR3 protein results from TCRdb running MiXCR on the 5' RACE reads. Of about 29,000 distinct CDR3 sequences listed, approximately 6.9% are singletons. Time point reported: sample taken at primary tumor resection. Study-wide results and limits: Expanded alpha and beta TCR counts within tumors tracked tumor mutation counts.

Antigens of these TCRs are unknown. Source: lung tumor tissue, taken at surgery. These receptors came from a male donor with early-stage non-small cell lung cancer.

At least ten counts were recorded for this clonotype. This sequence joins TRBV28 and TRBJ1-1; D remains unclear. The CDR3 has 13 residues. CDR1 is MDHEN and CDR2 is SYDVKM in the germline V gene. Trimming removed 3 bases from V and 6 bases from J, with 11 bases in between. In DNA form, the CDR3 reads TGTGCCAGCAGTTTGGCGCTGAGGGCTGAAGCTTTCTTT. This sequence encodes CASSLALRAEAFF.

Of note for this clonotype: A read error may be the cause here, since a much bigger clone is one base away. V usage is TRBV29-1 and J usage is TRBJ2-5, with D perhaps assigned TRBD1 or TRBD2 (5 bases each). CDR1 is SQVTM and CDR2 is ANQGSEA in the germline V gene. This CDR3 has 13 amino acids. CDR3 sequence: CGLLSGRAETQYF. DNA for the CDR3: TGCGGCCTACTGAGCGGCAGGGCGGAGACCCAGTACTTC.

This CDR3 reads CSASSGTDLYEQYF. The CDR3 DNA is TGCAGTGCTAGCTCCGGGACAGACCTCTACGAGCAGTACTTC. The chain is built from TRBV20-1 and TRBJ2-7; 7 positions match TRBD1. The CDR3 consists of 14 residues. The V and J ends lost 3 bases and 3 bases, in that order; junction bases with no gene match: 8. The germline gives CDR1 DFQATT, CDR2 SNEGSKA (reference sequence).

Ten or more counts support this clonotype. A read error may be the cause here, since a much bigger clone is one base away. The V and J genes are TRBV20-1 and TRBJ2-3, with TRBD1 identical over 8 bases. Germline CDR1 and CDR2: DFQATT and SNEGSKA (reference sequence). The J segment lost 4 bases and the V segment lost 0 bases, leaving 3 bases of the junction unmatched. The CDR3 extends over 14 amino acids. The CDR3, as DNA: TGCAGTGCTAGAGATCAGGGGGCGGCAGATACGCAGTATTTT. This codes for CSARDQGAADTQYF.

This clonotype is judged medium-sized. The chain has TRBV29-1 and TRBJ2-3; the D is unclear. Trimming pared 3 bases from V and 1 base from J, leaving 11 bases between. CDR3 length: 14 residues. Germline V CDR1 and CDR2: SQVTM, ANQGSEA. CDR3 protein: CSVEAGFRTDTQYF. CDR3 bases: TGCAGCGTTGAGGCCGGATTCCGCACAGATACGCAGTATTTT.

The chain has TRBV30 and TRBJ1-1; 7 bases are a match to TRBD1. CDR1 is GTSNPN and CDR2 is SVGIG in the germline V gene (reference sequence). J gave up 4 bases and V 1 base, and 3 bases lay outside the gene matches. This CDR3 comprises 13 residues. DNA of the CDR3: TGTGCCTGGAGTGAGGGGGCAATCACTGAAGCTTTCTTT. Translation: CAWSEGAITEAFF.

Ten or more counts support this clonotype. The chain recombines TRBV20-1 with TRBJ1-4; D is undetermined. V dropped 3 bases and J dropped 2 bases, with 7 bases sitting between them. This CDR3 region has 13 residues. Germline values: CDR1 DFQATT, CDR2 SNEGSKA (reference sequence). As DNA, the CDR3 is TGCAGTGCTAGTCATGGGACTAATGAAAAACTGTTTTTT. This translates into CSASHGTNEKLFF.

The genes are TRBV5-1 and TRBJ2-3, with TRBD1 matching over 8 bases. V shed 4 bases and J 2 bases; nucleotides not matched to a gene: 6. Germline-derived CDR1 and CDR2 are SGHRS and YFSETQ. CDR3 length: 15 amino acids. The CDR3 loop is CASSLMGQVTDTQYF. In DNA, the CDR3 is TGCGCCAGCAGCCTCATGGGACAGGTCACAGATACGCAGTATTTT.

This clonotype counts as medium-sized. The CDR3 sequence: CASSLGRGQGVGYGYTF. CDR3 nucleotides: TGTGCCAGCAGCTTAGGGCGGGGACAGGGAGTTGGGTATGGCTACACCTTC. This rearrangement joins TRBV7-2 to TRBJ1-2; 9 bases are a match to TRBD1. With 1 base clipped from V and 5 bases from J, the junction kept 11 bases outside the gene matches. The CDR3 is made up of 17 amino acids. Germline assignment: CDR1 SGHTA and CDR2 FQGNSA.

This chain connects TRBV12-3 or TRBV12-4 to TRBJ1-5, with TRBD1 identical over 7 bases. The ends lost 7 bases at V and 5 bases at J; junction bases unmatched: 8. The CDR3 contains 14 residues. Here the CDR3 reads CASTQTGYDQPQHF. The CDR3 nucleotides are TGTGCCAGCACACAGACAGGGTATGATCAGCCCCAGCATTTT.

This clonotype was counted a few times. The chain employs TRBV6-1 and TRBJ1-1; 9 nucleotides line up with TRBD1. CDR1 and CDR2 (germline): MNHNS, SASEGT. After removal of 5 bases from V and 10 bases from J, the junction contained 11 bases not matched to a gene. CDR3 length: 14 amino acids. CDR3 region: CASSPPGQGIGAFF. The CDR3 DNA sequence: TGTGCCAGCAGTCCGCCGGGACAGGGTATAGGAGCTTTCTTT.

This clonotype showed up many times. DNA for the CDR3: TGTGCCAGCAAAGGACCCAGCTCCACCGGGGAGCTGTTTTTT. Amino acid sequence: CASKGPSSTGELFF. J is TRBJ2-2 and V is TRBV6-6; no clear D. The germline V gene encodes CDR1 MNHNY and CDR2 SVGAGI (reference sequence). Trimming removed 7 bases at V and 4 bases at J, with 13 bases between. CDR3 length equals 14 residues.

This clonotype was seen at least ten times. The chain joins TRBV5-1 to TRBJ1-1; 7 nucleotides agree with TRBD1. V gave up 4 bases and J gave up 5 bases; unmatched junction bases: 5. Per germline, CDR1 SGHRS and CDR2 YFSETQ. The CDR3 is 13 residues long. The CDR3: CASSLQGGTEAFF. DNA of the CDR3: TGCGCCAGCAGCCTCCAGGGGGGTACTGAAGCTTTCTTT.

This clonotype was detected many times. The chain has TRBV10-3 and TRBJ2-1, with 8 bases aligning to TRBD1. The V gene's germline CDR1 is ENHRY and CDR2 SYGVKD. V was pared by 10 bases and J by 6 bases, with 8 bases of the junction left unmatched. The CDR3 length is 13 residues. Here the CDR3 DNA reads TGTGCCAACAGGGGGGACCCACGCAATGAGCAGTTCTTC. Translation gives CANRGDPRNEQFF.

This clonotype was picked up many times. This chain links TRBV20-1 with TRBJ2-2, with TRBD2 matching 7 bases. V trimming: 7 bases; J trimming: 4 bases; junction bases outside the gene matches: 18. CDR3 length: 17 residues. Germline values: CDR1 DFQATT, CDR2 SNEGSKA (reference sequence). The CDR3 coding sequence is TGCAGTGTCCGTAAAGGAATAGCGGGCCAAATCACCGGGGAGCTGTTTTTT. Its translation: CSVRKGIAGQITGELFF.

The chain links TRBV18 to TRBJ2-2; unclear D gene. This CDR3 spans 13 amino acids. V lost 4 bases, J lost 5 bases, and 8 bases lay in between. CDR1 and CDR2 from the germline V gene are KGHSH and LQKENI. DNA for the CDR3: TGTGCCAGCTCACGAATAACTACCGGGGAGCTGTTTTTT. Protein sequence: CASSRITTGELFF.

The chain couples TRBV4-2 to TRBJ2-5; 7 nucleotides align to TRBD1. The J segment lost 5 bases and the V segment lost 0 bases, leaving 9 bases of the junction unmatched. The germline gives CDR1 LGHNA, CDR2 YNFKEQ. The CDR3 is 16 amino acids. The CDR3, as DNA: TGTGCCAGCAGCCAAGATGTGCGAGGGGGCCGTGAGACCCAGTACTTC. As protein: CASSQDVRGGRETQYF.

V usage is TRBV7-2 and J usage is TRBJ2-7; TRBD2 agrees at 8 bases. The CDR3 is 14 residues long. Germline trimming cut 5 bases from V and 6 bases from J; bases unmatched to any gene: 9. Germline-derived CDR1 and CDR2 are SGHTA and FQGNSA. The CDR3 loop is CASSLNSGVIEQYF. The CDR3 DNA follows: TGTGCCAGCAGCCTAAATAGCGGGGTAATCGAGCAGTACTTC.

This chain links TRBV20-1 with TRBJ2-3; D unresolved. CDR1 is DFQATT and CDR2 is SNEGSKA in the germline V gene (reference sequence). The CDR3 extends over 13 amino acids. Trimming removed 3 bases at V and 1 base at J, with 8 bases between. CDR3 sequence reads: CSASATGTDTQYF. In DNA, the CDR3 is TGCAGTGCTAGCGCGACTGGCACAGATACGCAGTATTTT.